This T cell receptor beta chain was identified in a study of T cell responses to AZD1222 COVID-19 vaccine. Findings and caveats of the study: When two AZD1222 doses had been given, Spike-specific TCR breadth and depth rose.

With regard to this clone: Its antigen is not identified.

J lost 7 bases, V lost 1 base, and 5 bases had no gene match. The CDR3 has 14 amino acids. CDR1 and CDR2 from the germline V gene are SGHVS and FQNEAQ. The assay was immunoSEQ multiplex PCR, and TCRdb's table has in-frame clones only and misses some. This sample has 70,000 or so clones; 83% occur once, and the top ten carry 5.5% to 8%. Sequenced material: peripheral blood, taken 28 days after the second AZD1222 dose. The chain carries TRBV7-8 and TRBJ2-7, with 9 bases identical to TRBD1. This sequence was found in an adult who received the AZD1222 COVID-19 vaccine. The CDR3 DNA follows: TGTGCCAGCAGCTTAGTACAGGGGGCCCGGGAGCAGTACTTC. As protein: CASSLVQGAREQYF. Drawing the rest from reference TRBV7-8 and TRBJ2-7, the complete variable domain is GAGVSQSPRYKVAKRGQDVALRCDPISGHVSLFWYQQALGQGPEFLTYFQNEAQLDKSGLPSDRFFAERPEGSVSTLKIQRTQQEDSAVYLCASSLVQGAREQYFGPGTRLTVT.